The sequence of this T cell receptor (beta chain) was determined in a study of cytomegalovirus exposure and HLA in healthy donors. Findings and caveats of the study: A list of approximately 160 TCR beta chains associated with cytomegalovirus was given.

Germline CDR1 is SGDLS and CDR2 is YYNGEE. This CDR3 is built from 16 residues. The V segment lost 0 bases and the J segment 1 base; nucleotides outside the gene matches: 3. Concerning this clone: Its antigen is undetermined.

The study ran its PCR with 60 Vbeta and 13 Jbeta primers. Method: immunoSEQ multiplex PCR; TCRdb's copy keeps in-frame clones and lacks some. This table has some 160,000 clones, roughly 80% appearing once. The TCR was taken from a woman aged 40 to 50 in good health and CMV-seropositive. The specimen was PBMCs. The chain links TRBV9 to TRBJ2-3; 9 bases align to TRBD2. The CDR3 spells CASSVGRLAGTDTQYF. The CDR3 DNA sequence: TGTGCCAGCAGCGTAGGTAGACTAGCGGGCACAGATACGCAGTATTTT.